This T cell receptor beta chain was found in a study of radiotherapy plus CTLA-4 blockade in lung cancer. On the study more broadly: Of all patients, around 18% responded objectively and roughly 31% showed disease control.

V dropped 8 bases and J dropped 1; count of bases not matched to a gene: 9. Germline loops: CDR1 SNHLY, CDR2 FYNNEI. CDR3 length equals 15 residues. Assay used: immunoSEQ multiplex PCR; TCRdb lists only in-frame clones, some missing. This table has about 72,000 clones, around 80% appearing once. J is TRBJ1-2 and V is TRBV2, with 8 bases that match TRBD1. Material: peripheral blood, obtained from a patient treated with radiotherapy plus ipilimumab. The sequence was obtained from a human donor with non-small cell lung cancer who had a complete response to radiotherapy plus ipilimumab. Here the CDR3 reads CASDSSTGVNYGYTF. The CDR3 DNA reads TGTGCCAGCGATTCTTCGACAGGGGTTAACTATGGCTACACCTTC.